Sequencing of this T cell receptor (beta chain) was carried out in a study of blood T cell repertoires in COVID-19. Study-wide context: PBMCs, B-cell-depleted T cells, or T cells provided the cDNA or gDNA that made up the material.

Germline loops: CDR1 MNHEY, CDR2 SVGAGI. Trimming pared 6 bases from V and 10 bases from J, leaving 13 bases between. The CDR3 has 13 amino acids. Those who participated ranged in age from roughly 18 to 89 years and resided in roughly 26 US areas. Profiling relied on immunoSEQ multiplex PCR, and the TCRdb table lists in-frame clones only, not all of them. Of a few hundred thousand clones in the sample, 80% were seen once. This clone was seen a handful of times. Sequenced: PBMCs or T cells enriched from blood (not recorded which). The sequence was collected from a man younger than 40 with acute COVID-19. The rearrangement links TRBV6-5 to TRBJ1-6; no reliable D call. The CDR3: CASRVQRESPLHF. Written as DNA, the CDR3 is TGTGCCAGCAGAGTCCAAAGGGAGTCACCCCTCCACTTT.